This TCR beta chain was observed in a study of CD8+CD57+ T cells in acquired aplastic anemia. Study-level information: The study obtained an average of around 3.4 ug of DNA from sorted CD4+ and CD8+ cells.

Only patients with CD8+CD57+ cell expansion on flow cytometry were chosen for sequencing. Profiles of TCR beta VDJ and CDR3 were generated from a genomic DNA template. TCRdb independently ran MiXCR on the reads; one entry per CDR3 protein. The sample includes nearly 60,000 distinct CDR3 sequences, approximately 50% of them seen just once. Study-wide findings and caveats: Patients and controls were found to share 25 to 35 CD8+ CDR3 sequences. Significant differences in CD8+ Simpson's diversity were not observed between patients and controls.

Remarks on this clonotype: Its target is unknown.

Deletions cut 0 bases from V and 4 bases from J, with 10 bases between. In germline, CDR1 is LNHNV, CDR2 YYDKDF (reference sequence). The CDR3 is made up of 15 amino acids. Sequenced sample: sorted CD4+, CD8+, or CD8+CD57+ T cells (not recorded which) from PBMCs. This receptor was obtained from a human donor with aplastic anemia. This chain connects TRBV15 to TRBJ1-5; D is uncertain. CDR3 sequence reads: CATSRDQIENQPQHF. Here the CDR3 DNA reads TGTGCCACCAGCAGAGATCAGATCGAGAATCAGCCCCAGCATTTT.